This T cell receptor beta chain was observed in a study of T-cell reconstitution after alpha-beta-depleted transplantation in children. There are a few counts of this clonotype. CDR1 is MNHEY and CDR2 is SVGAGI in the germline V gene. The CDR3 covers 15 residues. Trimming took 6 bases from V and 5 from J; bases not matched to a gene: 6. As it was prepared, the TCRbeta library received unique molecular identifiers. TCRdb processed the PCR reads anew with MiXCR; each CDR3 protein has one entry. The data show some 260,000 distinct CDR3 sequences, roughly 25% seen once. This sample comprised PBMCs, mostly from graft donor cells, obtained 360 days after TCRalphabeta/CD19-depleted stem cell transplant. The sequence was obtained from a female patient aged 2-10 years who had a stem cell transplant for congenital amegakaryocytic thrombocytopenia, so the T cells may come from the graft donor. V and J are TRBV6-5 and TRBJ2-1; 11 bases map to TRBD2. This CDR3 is CASSLAGGPNNEQFF. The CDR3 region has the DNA TGTGCCAGCAGCTTAGCGGGAGGGCCGAACAATGAGCAGTTCTTC.